The sequence of this T cell receptor (beta chain) was determined in a study of blood T cell repertoires in COVID-19 (dated by TCRdb to the early 2020s). In the study overall: Collaborator samples came from the United States, Italy and Spain and covered acute and convalescent phases of COVID-19. The prospective study material was composed of cDNA or gDNA derived from T cells, B-cell-depleted T cells, or PBMCs. The dataset comprised deeply sampled blood TCRbeta repertoires from subjects exposed to, actively infected with, or recovered from COVID-19. The repertoires were made available in a free public database intended to serve as a resource for research on the immune response to SARS-CoV-2. Samples were obtained from the ongoing ImmuneRACE study (first 160 participants) and from about 1,300 subjects provided by 6 global collaborators. A de-identified subject ID, COVID-19 status, age in years and sex were almost always included in the sample metadata. Where HLA class I and class II types were available, the types were taken from metadata supplied by the sample provider, not from assay-based typing.

The collaborating institutions used their own protocols to collect whole blood in K2EDTA tubes. Collaborator samples were shipped for TCRbeta analysis as frozen whole blood, isolated PBMCs, or DNA extracted from either sample type. About this clone itself: Its cognate antigen has yet to be identified. No base quality information exists; no much larger clone differs at one position.

CDR1 and CDR2 (MNHEY, SVGEGT) derive from the germline V gene. The CDR3 runs 15 amino acids, cysteine and phenylalanine included. Only CDR3 DNA is held: 45 bases, read in frame from base 1. From V the trimming removes 2 bases and from J it removes 4 bases, while the gene matches leave 7 bases of the junction unaccounted for. The paper's findings and limits, for the study overall: Clinical and demographic metadata were provided uncurated, with the amount varying by source and participant.

TCRbeta CDR3 regions were amplified from genomic DNA by means of the immunoSEQ Assay, a bias-controlled multiplex PCR. Per the original workflow: Nucleated cell counts per sample were estimated from amplification of reference gene primers within the assay. To quantify the absolute abundance of each unique TCRbeta CDR3 rearrangement, sequence reads were collapsed and filtered. For each sample, productive Simpson clonality was calculated as the square root of Simpson's diversity index across productive rearrangements. As stored in TCRdb, this immuneACCESS dataset retains in-frame rearrangements with V and J assigned. A fraction of the clones does not appear; measured against another copy, unresolved V genes explain less than half of the discrepancy, and the remainder lacks a known reason. V, J and clone size reflect that table, while D and trimming were determined from the DNA. In this sample the table shows fewer than 150,000 clones, almost 90% of which occur a single time. The top ten clones comprise about 1% of the sample.

The sequence is built from TRBV6-2 or TRBV6-3 and TRBJ2-7, with 8 bases aligning to TRBD2. The receptor was isolated from a woman between 50 and 59 years old with active or convalescent COVID-19. The sample consisted of peripheral blood. The CDR3 in this case is CASSYGERESYEQYF. DNA sequence: TGTGCCAGCAGTTACGGGGAGCGGGAGTCGTACGAGCAGTACTTC.